The clone carrying this T cell receptor beta chain was observed at least ten times. Antigen unknown. Each CDR3 protein gets one entry after TCRdb re-called the PCR reads with MiXCR. The sample yields roughly 320,000 distinct CDR3 sequences, about 22% seen once. This sample was taken from a study of molecular identifiers for immune sequencing clone quantification. Findings of the study overall: The study found clones above 20 RNA copies held over 97% of effector molecules and under 1% in naive cells.

The CDR3 loop spans 15 amino acids. CDR1 LNHDA and CDR2 SQIVND come from the germline V gene (reference sequence). Trimming removed 5 bases at V and 7 bases at J, with 18 bases between. Sorting isolated naive CD8 T cells as CD8+CD4-CCR7+CD45RA+ events. Sequenced: naive CD8+ T cells from blood, with Jurkat cell RNA spiked in. Subset of the sample: FACS-sorted CD8+CD4-CCR7+CD45RA+ naive T cells. The chain links TRBV19 to TRBJ1-5; perhaps TRBD1 as D (5 bases). The sequence came from a human donor in good health. Some libraries in this study had Jurkat cell RNA spiked in. The CDR3 DNA reads as TGTGCCAGTAGTCCGGGGAGCAGGGCTCTACAGCCCCAGCATTTT. It translates to CASSPGSRALQPQHF.